The 28 T cell receptor beta chains presented below share a single source sample, sequenced in a study of blood T cell repertoires in COVID-19. TCRdb's copy holds only in-frame clones and misses some; the assay was immunoSEQ multiplex PCR. In the table there are approximately 89,000 clones, 75% to 85% of which are singletons. Specimen: peripheral blood. The source is a man between 65 and 85 years old with acute or convalescent COVID-19.

This clone was observed a few times. CDR3 DNA: TGTGCCAGCAGTTACGGACAGGGACCATACGAGCAGTACTTC. Encoded protein: CASSYGQGPYEQYF. This rearrangement joins TRBV28 to TRBJ2-7; 8 nucleotides line up with TRBD1. This CDR3 contains 14 residues. V shed 4 bases, J shed 4 bases, and the junction held 6 bases outside the gene matches. Germline-derived CDR1 and CDR2 are MDHEN and SYDVKM. Drawing the rest from reference TRBV28 and TRBJ2-7, the complete variable domain is DVKVTQSSRYLVKRTGEKVFLECVQDMDHENMFWYRQDPGLGLRLIYFSYDVKMKEKGDIPEGYSVSREKKERFSLILESASTNQTSMYLCASSYGQGPYEQYFGPGTRLTVT.

This clone has a handful of counts. The V and J genes are TRBV5-1 and TRBJ2-5, with 9 positions matching TRBD2. CDR1 is SGHRS and CDR2 is YFSETQ in the germline V gene. Trimming removed 0 bases from V and 5 bases from J; junction bases left unmatched: 5. This CDR3 spans 15 amino acids. DNA of the CDR3: TGCGCCAGCAGCTTGGTGGGGACTAGCTTGGAGACCCAGTACTTC. Translated, it gives CASSLVGTSLETQYF.

The chain employs TRBV6-5 and TRBJ2-7, with 8 positions matching TRBD2. V lost 6 bases to trimming and J lost 0 bases; unmatched junction nucleotides: 4. Germline V CDR1 and CDR2: MNHEY, SVGAGI. CDR3 length equals 14 residues. CDR3 sequence (DNA): TGTGCCAGCAGGAGCGGGGGCTCCTCCTACGAGCAGTACTTC. Its protein product is CASRSGGSSYEQYF.

The V and J genes are TRBV4-3 and TRBJ1-2; no firm D call. The CDR3 length is 13 residues. V was cut by 5 bases and J by 4 bases, with 11 bases left in between. From germline, CDR1 is LGHNA and CDR2 YSLEER. The CDR3 nucleotides read TGCGCCAGCAGCTCTCCGCCGGGCTATGGCTACACCTTC. Residues: CASSSPPGYGYTF.

The V gene is TRBV7-3, the J gene TRBJ2-3; D remains ambiguous. The CDR3 totals 16 residues. The ends were cut back, 1 base at V and 1 base at J, with 12 bases in the middle. In germline, CDR1 is SGHTA, CDR2 FQGTGA. The chain's CDR3 is CASSLKRDSRTDTQYF. The CDR3 coding sequence is TGTGCCAGCAGCTTAAAGCGTGATTCCCGCACAGATACGCAGTATTTT.

The J gene is TRBJ2-1, the V gene TRBV7-8, with 9 positions matching TRBD2. Germline CDR1 and CDR2: SGHVS and FQNEAQ. The CDR3 runs 13 residues. V lost 6 bases and J lost 6; bases outside the gene matches: 3. The CDR3: CASRFSGSNEQFF. CDR3 nucleotide sequence: TGTGCCAGCAGATTTAGCGGGAGCAATGAGCAGTTCTTC.

CDR3 loop: CASSRTGGVYGYTF. The DNA for the CDR3 is TGTGCCAGCAGTCGGACAGGGGGCGTCTATGGCTACACCTTC. This chain uses TRBV6-5 with TRBJ1-2; TRBD1 matches at 11 bases. This CDR3 contains 14 residues. J was trimmed by 4 bases and V by 5 bases; bases with no gene match: 3. Germline loops: CDR1 MNHEY, CDR2 SVGAGI.

The chain is built from TRBV30 and TRBJ2-5; D unresolved. The CDR3 totals 13 residues. V gave up 2 bases and J gave up 1 base, with 8 bases separating them. Germline V gene sequence: CDR1 GTSNPN, CDR2 SVGIG (reference sequence). CDR3 bases: TGTGCCTGGAGTCGAGGATTCCAAGAGACCCAGTACTTC. It codes for CAWSRGFQETQYF.

This clone was counted a few times. The rearrangement uses TRBV28 and TRBJ1-2, with D possibly TRBD1 on 5 matching bases. Germline lookup yields CDR1 MDHEN and CDR2 SYDVKM. Deletions cut 6 bases from V and 8 bases from J, with 13 bases between. The CDR3 runs to 12 residues. The CDR3 is CASRRTRAGYTF. The CDR3 DNA is TGTGCCAGCAGAAGGACACGGGCGGGCTACACCTTC.

V and J are TRBV4-2 and TRBJ2-1, with 9 nucleotides matching TRBD2. CDR3 length: 17 residues. Germline CDR1 is LGHNA and CDR2 is YNFKEQ. The ends lost 6 bases at V and 4 bases at J; junction bases unmatched: 13. This CDR3 is CASSSSVAGAGYNEQFF. The CDR3 DNA is TGTGCCAGCAGTTCTTCTGTAGCGGGAGCAGGTTACAATGAGCAGTTCTTC.

The V and J genes are TRBV14 and TRBJ2-3; 14 bases agree with TRBD2. The germline V gene encodes CDR1 SGHDN and CDR2 FVKESK. Trimming cost V 2 bases and J 2 bases; bases outside gene matches: 3. The CDR3 length is 17 residues. The CDR3 here is CASSQLGLAGDTDTQYF. The CDR3 DNA follows: TGTGCCAGCAGCCAATTGGGACTAGCGGGAGACACAGATACGCAGTATTTT.

The chain has TRBV6-5 and TRBJ2-6; D gene ambiguous. Germline-derived CDR1 and CDR2 are MNHEY and SVGAGI. V was pared by 2 bases and J by 1 base, with 9 bases between. The CDR3 loop spans 16 amino acids. The CDR3 region is CASSYAVLSGANVLTF. As DNA, the CDR3 is TGTGCCAGCAGTTACGCGGTTTTATCTGGGGCCAACGTCCTGACTTTC.

There are many counts of this clone. This chain joins TRBV3-1 (or the pseudogene TRBV3-2) and TRBJ2-1; 8 bases fit TRBD2. V dropped 8 bases and J dropped 3; count of bases not matched to a gene: 12. The V gene's germline CDR1 is LGHDT and CDR2 YNNKEL (reference sequence). CDR3 length: 16 amino acids. CDR3 sequence reads: CASSQAGLDLYNEQFF. DNA for the CDR3: TGTGCCAGCTCTCAGGCGGGACTAGATCTCTACAATGAGCAGTTCTTC.

V and J are TRBV7-8 and TRBJ2-7; 12 nucleotides align to TRBD1. The V segment lost 5 bases and the J segment 5 bases; nucleotides outside the gene matches: 10. Germline CDR1 reads SGHVS; CDR2 reads FQNEAQ. The CDR3 contains 16 residues. CDR3 DNA sequence: TGTGCCAGCAGCAACCACCCGGGACAGGGGGCCCACGAGCAGTACTTC. Residues: CASSNHPGQGAHEQYF. The full variable domain, in which reference TRBV7-8 and TRBJ2-7 provide the parts outside the CDR3, is GAGVSQSPRYKVAKRGQDVALRCDPISGHVSLFWYQQALGQGPEFLTYFQNEAQLDKSGLPSDRFFAERPEGSVSTLKIQRTQQEDSAVYLCASSNHPGQGAHEQYFGPGTRLTVT.

The V call is TRBV11-2, the J call TRBJ2-7, with TRBD1 matching 9 bases. CDR3 size: 15 residues. In germline, CDR1 is SGHAT, CDR2 FQNNGV. The trim removed 5 bases at V and 2 bases at J, leaving 7 bases unmatched. Here the CDR3 DNA reads TGTGCCAGCAGCCCCGGGGACAGGGTGGCCTACGAGCAGTACTTC. It encodes CASSPGDRVAYEQYF.

The genes are TRBV18 and TRBJ2-7; D is perhaps TRBD1 (6 bases). In germline, CDR1 is KGHSH, CDR2 LQKENI. Trimming took off 0 bases at V and 5 bases at J, with 11 bases between the two ends. The CDR3 covers 14 residues. The chain's CDR3 is CASSPPGRGHEQYF. The CDR3 DNA reads TGTGCCAGCTCACCACCGGGCAGGGGCCACGAGCAGTACTTC.

The gene calls are TRBV5-3 and TRBJ2-3; D may be TRBD2 (5 bases). TRBV5-3 is known as an ORF, though its function is uncertain. V was clipped by 4 bases and J by 8 bases, with 26 bases between them. The length of the CDR3 is 17 residues. Written as DNA, the CDR3 is TGTGCCAGAAGCGGTGGCGAGGACTTTCAAGGGAACAGTACGCAGTATTTT. Residues: CARSGGEDFQGNSTQYF.

CDR3 in amino acids: CASSFKRTGGQPQHF. CDR3 bases: TGTGCCAGCAGCTTTAAGCGGACAGGGGGACAGCCCCAGCATTTT. The chain employs TRBV5-6 and TRBJ1-5; 10 nucleotides match TRBD1. CDR1 and CDR2 from the germline V gene are SGHDT and YYEEEE. J was trimmed by 7 bases and V by 2 bases; bases with no gene match: 6. The CDR3 has 15 residues.

The gene calls are TRBV30 and TRBJ2-3; possibly TRBD2 for D (5 bases). V lost 2 bases and J lost 6, with 6 bases in between. The CDR3 is made up of 11 amino acids. The germline V gene has CDR1 GTSNPN and CDR2 SVGIG (reference sequence). CDR3 loop: CAWSPGDTQYF. The CDR3 DNA follows: TGTGCCTGGAGTCCGGGGGATACGCAGTATTTT. Full variable domain (remainder filled in from reference TRBV30 and TRBJ2-3): SQTIHQWPATLVQPVGSPLSLECTVEGTSNPNLYWYRQAAGRGLQLLFYSVGIGQISSEVPQNLSASRPQDRQFILSSKKLLLSDSGFYLCAWSPGDTQYFGPGTRLTVL.

This chain joins TRBV28 and TRBJ1-4; 7 bases are a match to TRBD1. CDR1 MDHEN and CDR2 SYDVKM come from the germline V gene. V lost 6 bases and J lost 0; bases outside the gene matches: 7. The CDR3 is made up of 16 amino acids. DNA of the CDR3: TGTGCCAGCAGAAAGGGACAGTTTGCAACTAATGAAAAACTGTTTTTT. Translating it yields CASRKGQFATNEKLFF.

This chain joins TRBV7-8 and TRBJ2-3, with a possible D match to TRBD1 (6 bases). The germline CDR1 and CDR2 sequences are SGHVS and FQNEAQ. V was clipped by 6 bases and J by 2 bases, with 15 bases between them. This CDR3 is built from 15 residues. The CDR3 DNA reads TGTGCCAGCAGTCAACAGGGTATGGCCACAGATACGCAGTATTTT. It codes for CASSQQGMATDTQYF.

The chain recombines TRBV19 with TRBJ2-7, with D perhaps matching TRBD1 (5 bases). Germline V CDR1 and CDR2: LNHDA, SQIVND (reference sequence). This CDR3 comprises 15 residues. The ends were cut back, 0 bases at V and 2 bases at J, with 11 bases in the middle. This CDR3 is CASSIDQQAAYEQYF. The DNA of the CDR3 is TGTGCCAGTAGTATAGATCAACAGGCCGCCTACGAGCAGTACTTC.

This chain connects TRBV11-2 to TRBJ2-4; D is possibly TRBD1 (5 bases). This CDR3 comprises 15 residues. CDR1 and CDR2 from the germline V gene are SGHAT and FQNNGV. Trimming shortened V by 2 bases and J by 8 bases, and 16 bases separated the two germline ends. In DNA form, the CDR3 reads TGTGCCAGCAGCTTAAGGGCAGGGATAACGGACATTCAGTACTTC. This codes for CASSLRAGITDIQYF.

V and J are TRBV27 and TRBJ2-1; 12 positions match TRBD2. The ends lost 1 base at V and 2 bases at J; junction bases unmatched: 6. The CDR3 consists of 18 residues. CDR1 is MNHEY and CDR2 is SMNVEV in the germline V gene (reference sequence). This chain's CDR3 is CASSLFASGRGAYNEQFF. CDR3 in DNA: TGTGCCAGCAGTTTATTTGCTAGCGGGAGGGGGGCCTACAATGAGCAGTTCTTC.

This clone was observed a single time. CDR3 residues: CASSLDGASNYGYTF. Written as DNA, the CDR3 is TGCGCCAGCAGCTTGGATGGAGCTTCTAACTATGGCTACACCTTC. The chain employs TRBV5-1 and TRBJ1-2; D gene unclear. The germline V and J ends were trimmed by 0 bases and 0 bases, with 9 bases remaining between them. This CDR3 comprises 15 residues. Germline V gene sequence: CDR1 SGHRS, CDR2 YFSETQ.

The chain links TRBV2 to TRBJ2-2; D is undetermined. Germline loops: CDR1 SNHLY, CDR2 FYNNEI. The V and J ends lost 6 bases and 13 bases respectively, with 12 bases between them. The CDR3 spans 11 residues. The CDR3 loop reads CASSPPGRLFF. The CDR3 DNA is TGTGCCAGCAGCCCCCCGGGTAGGCTGTTTTTT.

The rearrangement joins TRBV11-2 to TRBJ2-3; 12 bases are shared with TRBD2. In germline, CDR1 is SGHAT, CDR2 FQNNGV. This CDR3 has 16 residues. The ends lost 5 bases at V and 2 bases at J; junction bases unmatched: 5. The CDR3 sequence: CASSPGLAGFTDTQYF. The CDR3 region has the DNA TGTGCCAGCAGCCCCGGACTAGCGGGGTTCACAGATACGCAGTATTTT.

The V gene is TRBV28, the J gene TRBJ1-6; D not certain. Germline V CDR1 and CDR2: MDHEN, SYDVKM. This CDR3 region has 13 residues. Trimming took off 7 bases at V and 8 bases at J, with 12 bases between the two ends. CDR3: CASTFPGDSPLHF. The CDR3 DNA reads TGTGCCAGCACCTTTCCGGGTGATTCACCCCTCCACTTT.